This is a list of T cell receptor beta chains from one sample in a study of T cells after yellow fever vaccination. One entry per CDR3 protein, called by TCRdb with MiXCR from the 5' RACE reads. This table has 300,000 to 400,000 distinct CDR3 sequences, about 6.2% appearing once. The source was PBMCs, collected 5 days after the yellow fever booster vaccination. These TCRs come from a man aged 30-40 years who received the YFV17D yellow fever vaccine. Both conserved end residues are trimmed from each CDR3. Each record gives: CDR3 length, V gene, clone size, CDR3 protein. Size is stated for part of the rows, as once, few or many counts, or as a class when the clone is expanded.

length: 14; V: TRBV5-4; size: .; CDR3: ASSSTGAHRPDTQY
length: 15; V: TRBV20-1; size: many; CDR3: SAWERTGVTIAYEQY
length: 13; V: TRBV7-2; size: .; CDR3: ASSLGGVPNTEAF
length: 12; V: TRBV7-6; size: .; CDR3: ASSYRANNEKLF
length: 13; V: TRBV27; size: many; CDR3: ASRAGPSNTGELF
length: 9; V: TRBV5-6; size: many; CDR3: ASSATREQL
length: 11; V: TRBV19; size: .; CDR3: ASSIGRKETQY
length: 14; V: TRBV5-1; size: few; CDR3: ASSLLTGRITGELF
length: 17; V: TRBV10-3; size: few; CDR3: AIRLSLGETTPITGELF
length: 14; V: TRBV18; size: few; CDR3: ASSPLPAPSYNEQF
length: 12; V: TRBV29-1; size: many; CDR3: SVEGSTLGETQY
length: 8; V: TRBV30; size: .; CDR3: AAEDLATH
length: 14; V: TRBV6-5; size: .; CDR3: ASSYLGRGNTGELF
length: 9; V: TRBV10-3; size: .; CDR3: ATFHVDEQF
length: 13; V: TRBV27; size: few; CDR3: ASSPGPGPEDTQY
length: 17; V: TRBV7-5; size: .; CDR3: ISVPEACPQPAVLHEQY
length: 11; V: TRBV7-3; size: .; CDR3: ASSPPFTDTQY
length: 13; V: TRBV20-1; size: .; CDR3: SARSGTSGGDTQY
length: 9; V: TRBV7-6; size: few; CDR3: ASGQGREQY
length: 13; V: TRBV20-1; size: few; CDR3: SAERSPGQGNEQF
length: 10; V: TRBV5-5; size: many; CDR3: ASSLPNTEAF
length: 16; V: TRBV15; size: many; CDR3: ATSREWWVAAGNNEQF
length: 11; V: TRBV20-1; size: .; CDR3: SARDTADQPQH
length: 12; V: TRBV7-9; size: many; CDR3: ASGIPGRPHEQF
length: 13; V: TRBV20-1; size: .; CDR3: SARDQLAGFNEQF
length: 12; V: TRBV12-3/TRBV12-4; size: .; CDR3: ASSFHRGNEKLF
length: 13; V: TRBV7-2; size: many; CDR3: ASSSGGLGANVLT
length: 10; V: TRBV15; size: many; CDR3: ATSREVGGYT
length: 13; V: TRBV5-1; size: .; CDR3: ASSLAGSPTDTQY
length: 15; V: TRBV19; size: few; CDR3: ASSALRPGQGFEGQY
length: 14; V: TRBV4-3; size: .; CDR3: ASSQDPTSSYNEQF
length: 15; V: TRBV5-1; size: few; CDR3: ASSLPASGQGVDEQY
length: 11; V: TRBV9; size: few; CDR3: ASSVDAGRTQY
length: 9; V: TRBV20-1; size: .; CDR3: SATGWETQY
length: 11; V: TRBV3-1; size: many; CDR3: ASSQEMRFTQY
length: 14; V: TRBV5-1; size: .; CDR3: ASSLDGGMVGTEAF
length: 10; V: TRBV12-5; size: many; CDR3: ASAPPGNEQY
length: 10; V: TRBV30; size: many; CDR3: AWGGSTDTQY
length: 11; V: TRBV7-3; size: .; CDR3: ASSLSPFNEQF